Presented here are 16 T cell receptor beta chains from one specimen sequenced in a study of T cell clonality in common variable immunodeficiency. Produced via immunoSEQ multiplex PCR; TCRdb's table is partial and in-frame only. The data show some 60,000 clones, with none appearing a single time. Sequencing was performed on peripheral blood mononuclear cells. Receptor source: a person aged 18 to 75 in good health.

This clone was seen ten or more times. Read sequence stops 3 residues before the CDR3 end, and the germline J gene provides the missing end. V is TRBV10-3 and J is TRBJ1-2, with D tentatively TRBD1 (5 bases). V was clipped by 4 bases and J by 0 bases, with 6 bases between them. The CDR3 covers 13 residues. Per the germline V gene, CDR1 is ENHRY and CDR2 is SYGVKD. CDR3 region: CAISVQANYGYTF. The DNA read from the CDR3 is TGTGCCATCAGTGTACAGGCTAACTATGGC.

This clone was counted at least ten times. The CDR3 extends 3 residues past the end of the read, so its final part is completed from the germline J gene. This chain uses TRBV2 with TRBJ2-3; TRBD2 agrees at 9 bases. Germline assignment: CDR1 SNHLY and CDR2 FYNNEI. V shed 8 bases and J 3 bases; nucleotides not matched to a gene: 6. The CDR3 is made up of 14 amino acids. CDR3 DNA (partial): TGTGCCAGCGGTCAGACTAGCGGAACAGATACG. Its protein product is CASGQTSGTDT. In full, the CDR3 reads CASGQTSGTDTQYF.

In this sample, this clone turned up many times. The read finishes 3 residues shy of the CDR3 end, and the germline J gene is used to complete it. This sequence joins TRBV28 and TRBJ2-7, with 11 bases identical to TRBD2. J gave up 4 bases and V 2 bases, and 1 base lay outside the gene matches. CDR3 size: 14 residues. Germline assignment: CDR1 MDHEN and CDR2 SYDVKM. The CDR3 bases that were read are TGTGCCAGCAGTTTAGTAGCGGGAGGGTACGAG. Its translation: CASSLVAGGYE. The whole CDR3 reads CASSLVAGGYEQYF.

In this sample, this clone turned up many times. The read finishes 3 residues shy of the CDR3 end, and the germline J gene is used to complete it. The V call is TRBV7-2, the J call TRBJ2-1, with TRBD1 matching 9 bases. Per germline, CDR1 SGHTA and CDR2 FQGNSA. Trimming took 5 bases from V and 4 from J; bases not matched to a gene: 6. CDR3 length equals 15 residues. The CDR3 here is CASSPDRGEYNEQFF. The DNA read from the CDR3 is TGTGCCAGCAGCCCGGACAGGGGAGAGTACAATGAG.

This clone was recorded many times. Sequencing ends 3 residues short of the CDR3 end; the germline J gene provides the rest. The rearrangement joins TRBV29-1 to TRBJ2-1; no clear D gene. The CDR3 loop spans 17 amino acids. Germline values: CDR1 SQVTM, CDR2 ANQGSEA. Deletions cut 3 bases from V and 3 bases from J, with 21 bases between. CDR3 DNA (partial): TGCAGCGTTGACGACACGCTCGATGGTAGTAACTACAATGAG. Translated: CSVDDTLDGSNYNE. The entire CDR3 reads CSVDDTLDGSNYNEQFF.

At least ten counts were recorded for this clone. Sequencing ends 3 residues short of the CDR3 end; the germline J gene provides the rest. The V and J genes are TRBV20-1 and TRBJ2-7; possible D gene TRBD2, 5 bases. Trimming pared 3 bases from V and 2 bases from J, leaving 17 bases between. The CDR3 length is 15 residues. Germline assignment: CDR1 DFQATT and CDR2 SNEGSKA (reference sequence). CDR3 bases read: TGCAGTGCTAGGAACCCTCTGCGGGCAACCTACGAG. It encodes CSARNPLRATYE. In full, the CDR3 is CSARNPLRATYEQYF.

This clone was seen ten or more times. The read ends 3 residues shy of where the CDR3 ends; the end is completed using the germline J gene. The chain recombines TRBV19 with TRBJ1-5; 7 bases align to TRBD1. Germline values: CDR1 LNHDA, CDR2 SQIVND (reference sequence). The V and J ends lost 8 bases and 0 bases, in that order; junction bases with no gene match: 4. The CDR3 is 14 residues long. The sequenced part of the CDR3 DNA is TGTGCCAGTTGCGACAGGGATAGCAATCAGCCC. Its translation is CASCDRDSNQP. The whole CDR3 protein is CASCDRDSNQPQHF.

This clone was seen many times. Here the CDR3 reads CASSVLAGGDQETQYF. The covered CDR3 bases are TGTGCCAGTAGTGTTCTAGCGGGAGGTGACCAAGAGACC. V is TRBV19 and J is TRBJ2-5; TRBD2 agrees at 11 bases. The CDR3 end is not reached by the read, which stops 3 residues before it; the germline J gene fills it in. The V and J ends lost 5 bases and 0 bases, in that order; junction bases with no gene match: 5. This CDR3 comprises 16 residues. Germline lookup yields CDR1 LNHDA and CDR2 SQIVND (reference sequence).

This clone was seen a handful of times. The read falls 3 residues short of the CDR3 end, and the missing part is taken from the germline J gene. The J gene is TRBJ2-4, the V gene TRBV18; D gene unclear. This CDR3 comprises 13 residues. Germline-derived CDR1 and CDR2 are KGHSH and LQKENI. The CDR3 DNA, read in part, is TGTGCCAGCTCACCAACCTGGGCCAATGGT. It is translated as CASSPTWANG. The whole CDR3 is CASSPTWANGQYF.

At least ten counts were recorded for this clone. The CDR3 end is not reached by the read, which stops 3 residues before it; the germline J gene fills it in. The chain couples TRBV20-1 to TRBJ2-3; D might be TRBD2 (5 bases). The CDR3 contains 14 residues. The germline V gene encodes CDR1 DFQATT and CDR2 SNEGSKA (reference sequence). The CDR3 spells CSKSSGFITDTQYF. The sequenced part of the CDR3 DNA is TGCAGCAAATCGAGCGGATTCATCACAGATACG.

This clone was detected many times. The read comes to an end 3 residues before the CDR3 does, leaving the germline J gene to fill in the end. V and J are TRBV2 and TRBJ2-3; 7 positions match TRBD2. The CDR3 covers 16 residues. Germline V CDR1 and CDR2: SNHLY, FYNNEI. The V and J ends lost 7 bases and 0 bases, in that order; junction bases with no gene match: 10. The CDR3 here is CASTKESGESTDTQYF. CDR3 DNA, as far as it was read: TGTGCCAGCACAAAAGAGAGCGGGGAAAGCACAGATACG.

This clone was counted ten times or more. The CDR3 protein is CSARLAGQETQYF. CDR3 DNA (partial): TGCAGTGCTAGACTAGCGGGCCAAGAGACC. The chain carries TRBV20-1 and TRBJ2-5, with 8 bases aligning to TRBD2. Read data end 3 residues before the CDR3 end; the end is taken from the germline J gene. The V gene end was trimmed by 2 bases and the J gene end by 1 base; junction bases not matched to a gene: 0. CDR3 size: 13 residues. Germline V gives CDR1 DFQATT, CDR2 SNEGSKA (reference sequence).

This clone was seen repeatedly, ten times or more. The CDR3 end is not reached by the read, which stops 3 residues before it; the germline J gene fills it in. The chain is built from TRBV18 and TRBJ2-1, with D possibly being TRBD2 (6 bases). Trimming left V 4 bases short and J 3 bases short, with 7 bases between. The germline gives CDR1 KGHSH, CDR2 LQKENI. CDR3 size: 13 residues. The CDR3 is CASSLTSYNEQFF. Partial CDR3 DNA: TGTGCCAGCTCACTGACTAGCTACAATGAG.

At least ten counts were recorded for this clone. The read comes to an end 3 residues before the CDR3 does, leaving the germline J gene to fill in the end. This sequence joins TRBV11-2 and TRBJ2-7, with TRBD2 matching over 11 bases. V was clipped by 5 bases and J by 3 bases; unmatched bases: 3. Germline values: CDR1 SGHAT, CDR2 FQNNGV. The CDR3 consists of 14 residues. CDR3 sequence reads: CASSAGTSGYEQYF. The sequenced CDR3 bases are TGTGCCAGCAGCGCCGGGACTAGCGGCTACGAG.

Many counts were recorded for this clone. The CDR3 is cut off 3 residues early in the read; its end comes from the germline J gene. The V and J genes are TRBV2 and TRBJ2-3; weak D call: TRBD2 (6 bases). Trimming stripped 2 bases from V and 0 bases from J, with 9 bases between. CDR3 length equals 15 residues. Germline CDR1 SNHLY, CDR2 FYNNEI. CDR3 loop: CASSELAGSTDTQYF. The DNA read from the CDR3 is TGTGCCAGCAGTGAACTGGCGGGGAGCACAGATACG.

This clone appeared a few times. Read sequence stops 3 residues before the CDR3 end, and the germline J gene provides the missing end. This chain connects TRBV5-4 to TRBJ2-5; TRBD1 is a possible D gene (6 bases). V gave up 5 bases and J gave up 1 base, with 12 bases separating them. The CDR3 covers 14 residues. Germline loops: CDR1 SGHNT, CDR2 YYREEE (reference sequence). CDR3 amino acids: CASRPQGLQETQYF. The part of the CDR3 DNA that was read is TGTGCCAGCAGACCCCAGGGGCTCCAAGAGACC.